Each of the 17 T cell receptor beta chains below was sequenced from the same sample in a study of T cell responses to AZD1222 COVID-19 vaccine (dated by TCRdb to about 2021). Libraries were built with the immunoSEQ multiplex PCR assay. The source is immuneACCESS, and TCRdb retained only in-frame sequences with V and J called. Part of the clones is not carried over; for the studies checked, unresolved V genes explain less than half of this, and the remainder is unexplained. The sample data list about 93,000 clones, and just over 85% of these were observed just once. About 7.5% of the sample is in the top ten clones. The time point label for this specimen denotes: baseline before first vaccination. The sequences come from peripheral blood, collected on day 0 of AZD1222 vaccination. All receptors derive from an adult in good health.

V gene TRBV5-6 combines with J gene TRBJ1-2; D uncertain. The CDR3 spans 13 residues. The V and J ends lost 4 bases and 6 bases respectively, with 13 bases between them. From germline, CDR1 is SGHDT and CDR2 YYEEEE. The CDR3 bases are TGTGCCAGCAGCGCGGGAGTCTGGGATGGCTACACCTTC. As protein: CASSAGVWDGYTF.

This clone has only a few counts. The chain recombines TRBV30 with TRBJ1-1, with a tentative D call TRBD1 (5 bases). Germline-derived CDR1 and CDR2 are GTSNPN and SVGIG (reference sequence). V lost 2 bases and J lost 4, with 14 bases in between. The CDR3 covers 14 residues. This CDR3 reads CAWSRRGLGTEAFF. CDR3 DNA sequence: TGTGCCTGGAGTAGGAGGGGACTTGGCACTGAAGCTTTCTTT.

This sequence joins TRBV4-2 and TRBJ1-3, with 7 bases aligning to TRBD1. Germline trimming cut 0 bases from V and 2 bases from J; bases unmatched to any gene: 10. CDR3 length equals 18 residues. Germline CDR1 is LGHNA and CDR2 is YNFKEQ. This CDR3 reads CASSQEPGQGVPGNTIYF. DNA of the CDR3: TGTGCCAGCAGCCAAGAACCGGGCCAGGGGGTCCCTGGAAACACCATATATTTT.

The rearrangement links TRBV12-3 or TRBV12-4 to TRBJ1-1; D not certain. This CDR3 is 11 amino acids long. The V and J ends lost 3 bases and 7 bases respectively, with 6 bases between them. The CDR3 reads CASSFRFEAFF. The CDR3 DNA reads TGTGCCAGCAGTTTTAGATTTGAAGCTTTCTTT.

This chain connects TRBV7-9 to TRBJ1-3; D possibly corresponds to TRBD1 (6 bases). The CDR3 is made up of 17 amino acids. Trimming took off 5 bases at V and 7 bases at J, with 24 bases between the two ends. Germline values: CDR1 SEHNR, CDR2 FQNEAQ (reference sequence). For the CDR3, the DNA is TGTGCCAGCAGCCCAACCGGGACAAGGGACTCTTGGAACACCATATATTTT. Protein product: CASSPTGTRDSWNTIYF.

The CDR3 reads CASREGGPETQYF. For the CDR3, the DNA is TGTGCCAGCAGAGAAGGAGGGCCAGAGACCCAGTACTTC. The V call is TRBV28, the J call TRBJ2-5; possibly TRBD2 for D (6 bases). Germline CDR1 and CDR2: MDHEN and SYDVKM. Trimming left V 6 bases short and J 4 bases short, with 12 bases between. The CDR3 is 13 residues long.

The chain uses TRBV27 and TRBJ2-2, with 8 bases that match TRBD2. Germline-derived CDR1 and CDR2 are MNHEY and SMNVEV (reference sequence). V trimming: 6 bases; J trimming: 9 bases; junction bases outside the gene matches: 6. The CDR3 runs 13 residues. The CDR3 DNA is TGTGCCAGCAGCCGGGGGGGATCCCGGGAGCTGTTTTTT. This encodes CASSRGGSRELFF.

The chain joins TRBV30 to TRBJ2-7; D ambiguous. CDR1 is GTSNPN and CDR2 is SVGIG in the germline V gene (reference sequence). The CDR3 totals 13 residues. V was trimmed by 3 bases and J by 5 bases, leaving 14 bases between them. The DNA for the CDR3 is TGTGCCTGGAGGCCTAGGGTCCTAGACGAGCAGTACTTC. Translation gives CAWRPRVLDEQYF. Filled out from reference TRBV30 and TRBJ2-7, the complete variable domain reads SQTIHQWPATLVQPVGSPLSLECTVEGTSNPNLYWYRQAAGRGLQLLFYSVGIGQISSEVPQNLSASRPQDRQFILSSKKLLLSDSGFYLCAWRPRVLDEQYFGPGTRLTVT.

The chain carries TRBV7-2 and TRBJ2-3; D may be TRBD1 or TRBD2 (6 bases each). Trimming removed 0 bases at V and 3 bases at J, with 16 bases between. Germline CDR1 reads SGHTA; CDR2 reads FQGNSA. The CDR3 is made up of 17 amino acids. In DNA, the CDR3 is TGTGCCAGCAGCTTAGCGGGGGGCCCCCCTTCAACAGATACGCAGTATTTT. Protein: CASSLAGGPPSTDTQYF.

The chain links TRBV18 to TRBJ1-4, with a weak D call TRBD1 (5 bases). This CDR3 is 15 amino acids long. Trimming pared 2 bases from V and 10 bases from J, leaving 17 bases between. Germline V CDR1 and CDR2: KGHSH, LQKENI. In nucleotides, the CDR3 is TGTGCCAGCTCACCAGGCCGGACACCACTAGGAAAACTGTTTTTT. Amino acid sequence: CASSPGRTPLGKLFF.

The CDR3 loop reads CASSLEGGALPTTDTQYF. In nucleotides, the CDR3 is TGCGCCAGCAGCTTGGAAGGGGGTGCGCTCCCCACGACAGATACGCAGTATTTT. The J gene is TRBJ2-3, the V gene TRBV5-1; D perhaps matches TRBD1 (6 bases). V was pared by 0 bases and J by 3 bases, with 20 bases between. This CDR3 is built from 18 residues. Germline lookup yields CDR1 SGHRS and CDR2 YFSETQ. Complete variable domain (other parts from reference TRBV5-1 and TRBJ2-3): KAGVTQTPRYLIKTRGQQVTLSCSPISGHRSVSWYQQTPGQGLQFLFEYFSETQRNKGNFPGRFSGRQFSNSRSEMNVSTLELGDSALYLCASSLEGGALPTTDTQYFGPGTRLTVL.

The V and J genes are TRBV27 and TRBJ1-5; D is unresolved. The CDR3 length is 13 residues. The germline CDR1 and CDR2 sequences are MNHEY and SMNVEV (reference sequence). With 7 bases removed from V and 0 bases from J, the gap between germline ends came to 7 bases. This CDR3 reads CASKHDSNQPQHF. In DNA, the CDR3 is TGTGCCAGCAAACACGATAGCAATCAGCCCCAGCATTTT.

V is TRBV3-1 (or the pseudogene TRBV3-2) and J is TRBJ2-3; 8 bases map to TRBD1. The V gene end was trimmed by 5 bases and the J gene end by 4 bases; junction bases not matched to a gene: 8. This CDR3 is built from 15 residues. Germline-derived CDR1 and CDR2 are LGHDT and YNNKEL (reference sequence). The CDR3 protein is CASSYGQGLSDTQYF. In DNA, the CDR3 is TGTGCCAGCAGCTACGGACAGGGATTATCAGATACGCAGTATTTT.

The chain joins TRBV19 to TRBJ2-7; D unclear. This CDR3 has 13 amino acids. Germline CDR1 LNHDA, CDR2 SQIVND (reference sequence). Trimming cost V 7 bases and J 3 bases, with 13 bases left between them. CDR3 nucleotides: TGTGCCAGTACAGCTCTTCAAGGCTACGAGCAGTACTTC. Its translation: CASTALQGYEQYF. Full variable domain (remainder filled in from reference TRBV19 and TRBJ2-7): DGGITQSPKYLFRKEGQNVTLSCEQNLNHDAMYWYRQDPGQGLRLIYYSQIVNDFQKGDIAEGYSVSREKKESFPLTVTSAQKNPTAFYLCASTALQGYEQYFGPGTRLTVT.

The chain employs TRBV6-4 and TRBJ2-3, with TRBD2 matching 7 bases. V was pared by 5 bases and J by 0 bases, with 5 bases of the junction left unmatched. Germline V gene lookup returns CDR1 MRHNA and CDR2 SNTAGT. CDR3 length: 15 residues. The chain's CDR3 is CASSPLAASTDTQYF. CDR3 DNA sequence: TGTGCCAGCAGTCCTCTAGCGGCTAGCACAGATACGCAGTATTTT.

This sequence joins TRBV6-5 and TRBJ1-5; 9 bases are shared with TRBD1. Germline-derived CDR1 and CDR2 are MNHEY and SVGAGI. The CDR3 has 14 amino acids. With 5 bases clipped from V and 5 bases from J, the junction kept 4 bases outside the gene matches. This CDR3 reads CASSPDRGYQPQHF. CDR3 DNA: TGTGCCAGCAGTCCAGACAGGGGGTATCAGCCCCAGCATTTT.

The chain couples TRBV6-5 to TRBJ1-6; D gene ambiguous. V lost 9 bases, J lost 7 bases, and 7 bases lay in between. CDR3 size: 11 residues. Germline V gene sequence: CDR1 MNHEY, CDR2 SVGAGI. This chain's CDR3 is CASTANSPLHF. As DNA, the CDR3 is TGTGCCAGTACGGCAAATTCACCCCTCCACTTT.